The clone carrying this T cell receptor (beta chain) was found a few times. Its target is not known. One entry per CDR3 protein results from TCRdb running MiXCR on the reads. This sample has roughly 990,000 distinct CDR3 sequences, with approximately 31% found just once. Per the germline V gene, CDR1 is KGHDR and CDR2 is SFDVKD. Trimming cost V 2 bases and J 4 bases; bases outside gene matches: 5. The length of the CDR3 is 16 residues. These data belong to a study of T cell repertoires in cytomegalovirus infection. Study summary: Used in the study were CMV epitopes, some recently identified and HLA-C-restricted, others well-studied and HLA-B-restricted. Shared public TCR beta signatures pointed to both CMV infection and a matching HLA type. Study-wide results and limits: Based on cumulative public TCR beta family frequency, carriers of CMV plus the relevant HLA were identified. HLA-C-restricted, CMV-specific TCR beta clonotypes were dominant ex vivo.

This TCR derives from a human donor in good health (CMV status not recorded). Some clones in this sample may be carry-over from other donors' samples. The source was cultured CD8+ T cells from PBMCs, collected from culture after CMV antigen stimulation. This chain connects TRBV24-1 to TRBJ2-1, with TRBD2 matching over 9 bases. CDR3 DNA: TGTGCCACCAGTGATTACGGCGGGGGGGCTTACAATGAGCAGTTCTTC. It codes for CATSDYGGGAYNEQFF.